This TCR beta chain was identified in a study of identical twins. TCRdb called the 5' RACE reads again in MiXCR, with one record for every CDR3 protein. Of 1.5 million to 2 million distinct CDR3 sequences detected, roughly 35% appear once; the ten largest clones hold more than 0.25%. This clonotype was picked up a small number of times. After removal of 7 bases from V and 6 bases from J, the junction contained 6 bases not matched to a gene. The germline V gene has CDR1 MNHNY and CDR2 SVGAGI (reference sequence). This CDR3 has 14 residues. V and J are TRBV6-6 and TRBJ1-4; 9 nucleotides align to TRBD1. The TCR was taken from a newborn girl in good health. The sample was cord blood. CDR3 region: CASITGGGDEKLFF. The CDR3 coding sequence is TGTGCCAGCATTACAGGGGGCGGGGATGAAAAACTGTTTTTT.